Following are 3 T cell receptor beta chains from one sample sequenced in a study of blood T cell repertoires in COVID-19. Sequencing used immunoSEQ multiplex PCR; TCRdb keeps in-frame clones, though not all of them. The sample lists about 210,000 clones, about 90% occurring once. What was sequenced was PBMCs or T cells enriched from blood (not recorded which). The source of these receptors is a woman younger than 30 who had recovered from COVID-19.

The chain employs TRBV24-1 and TRBJ1-1, with a tentative D call TRBD1 (5 bases). Deletions cut 5 bases from V and 3 bases from J, with 15 bases between. The CDR3 runs 15 residues. From germline, CDR1 is KGHDR and CDR2 SFDVKD. The CDR3 sequence is CATSGGQGGYTEAFF. CDR3 coding DNA: TGTGCCACCAGTGGTGGGCAGGGAGGATACACTGAAGCTTTCTTT.

The chain couples TRBV28 to TRBJ1-5; D might be TRBD1 (6 bases). Between the trimmed V and J ends, which lost 7 bases and 4 bases, there was a span of 14 bases. The CDR3 is 14 amino acids. Germline loops: CDR1 MDHEN, CDR2 SYDVKM. CDR3 in amino acids: CASIAGTTNQPQHF. In DNA, the CDR3 is TGTGCCAGCATTGCCGGGACAACAAATCAGCCCCAGCATTTT.

The rearrangement links TRBV11-2 to TRBJ2-3, with 7 bases identical to TRBD1. V was pared by 5 bases and J by 7 bases, with 12 bases of the junction left unmatched. The CDR3 is 15 residues long. CDR1 and CDR2 (germline): SGHAT, FQNNGV. The CDR3 coding sequence is TGTGCCAGCAGCGGGGGCACAGGGGCCGGATATACGCAGTATTTT. Translation: CASSGGTGAGYTQYF.